This TCR beta chain was profiled in a study of memory CD4+ T cells and cytomegalovirus serostatus. Data came from immunoSEQ multiplex PCR; TCRdb stores just in-frame clones and leaves some out. This sample carries tens of thousands of clones, about 70% of them seen once, and the ten largest clones take around 2.7%. This clone was counted once. The sort gate was single viable CD3+CD4+CD8-CD45RO+ cells for memory CD4+ T cells. The CDR3 has 14 amino acids. From germline, CDR1 is SNHLY and CDR2 FYNNEI. J lost 12 bases, V lost 8 bases, and 7 bases had no gene match. The sequencing sample was made of memory CD4+ T cells from blood. The receptor was isolated from an adult in good health and CMV-seropositive. The chain joins TRBV2 to TRBJ2-1; 16 nucleotides line up with TRBD2. CDR3 nucleotides: TGTGCCAGCGCCGGGACTAGCGGGAGGGACCCGCAGTTCTTC. This encodes CASAGTSGRDPQFF. Variable domain in full (rest from reference TRBV2 and TRBJ2-1): EPEVTQTPSHQVTQMGQEVILRCVPISNHLYFYWYRQILGQKVEFLVSFYNNEISEKSEIFDDQFSVERPDGSNFTLKIRSTKLEDSAMYFCASAGTSGRDPQFFGPGTRLTVL.